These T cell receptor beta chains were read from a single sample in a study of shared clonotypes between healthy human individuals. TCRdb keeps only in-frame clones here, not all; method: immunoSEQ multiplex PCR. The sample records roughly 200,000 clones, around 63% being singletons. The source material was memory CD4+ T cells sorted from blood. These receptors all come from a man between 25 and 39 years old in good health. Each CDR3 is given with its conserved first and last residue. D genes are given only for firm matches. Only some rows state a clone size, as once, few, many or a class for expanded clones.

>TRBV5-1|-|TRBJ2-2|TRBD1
TGCGCCAGCGCGACAGGGGCTACCGGGGAGCTGTTTTTT
CASATGATGELFF
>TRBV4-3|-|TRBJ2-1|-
TGCGCCAGCAGCCAAGCTTCCAAAAGAAGTCGGTTCTTC
CASSQASKRSRFF
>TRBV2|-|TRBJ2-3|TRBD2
TGTGCCAGCAGCCCCTTCACTAGCGGGAGCAGGGATACGCAGTATTTT
CASSPFTSGSRDTQYF
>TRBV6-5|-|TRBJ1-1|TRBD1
TGTGCCAGCAGTTACTCGCTGGGGACAGTGAACACTGAAGCTTTCTTT
CASSYSLGTVNTEAFF
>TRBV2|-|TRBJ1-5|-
TGTGCCAGCAGTCCGCAGGGTTGGGGCCAGCATTTT
CASSPQGWGQHF
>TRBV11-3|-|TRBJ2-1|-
TGTGCCAGCAGCTTAGAGACTTCCTCCTACAATGAGCAGTTCTTC
CASSLETSSYNEQFF
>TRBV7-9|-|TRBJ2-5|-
TGTTCTTGTTCCCTAGCGCATTCTCCAGAGACCCAGTACTTC
CSCSLAHSPETQYF
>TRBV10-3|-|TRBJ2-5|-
TGTGCCATCAGTGAAAGAGCGGCAGCCCAAGAGACCCAGTACTTC
CAISERAAAQETQYF
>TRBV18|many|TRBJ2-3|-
TGTGCCAGCTCACCATTTGGCACAGATACGCAGTATTTT
CASSPFGTDTQYF
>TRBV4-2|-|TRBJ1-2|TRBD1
TGTGCCAGCAGCTCAATGGGCGACAGGGGGTTCTATGGCTACACCTTC
CASSSMGDRGFYGYTF
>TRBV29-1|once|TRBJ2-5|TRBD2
TGCAGCGTTGAGGGGGGGTATCAAGAGACCCAGTACTTC
CSVEGGYQETQYF
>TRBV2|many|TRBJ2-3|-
TGTGCCAGCAGTATAGATCGTGGAGATACGCAGTATTTT
CASSIDRGDTQYF
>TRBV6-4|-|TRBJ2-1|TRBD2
TGTGCCAGCAGTGACTCAGGACTAGCGGGCGGGAATGAGCAGTTCTTC
CASSDSGLAGGNEQFF
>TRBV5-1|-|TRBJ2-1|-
TGCGCCAGCAGCTTGTCGGGCCATGAGCAGTTCTTC
CASSLSGHEQFF
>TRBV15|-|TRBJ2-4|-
TGTGCCACCAGCAGAGACGGCCGGGGCGCTTCCAAAAACATTCAGTACTTC
CATSRDGRGASKNIQYF
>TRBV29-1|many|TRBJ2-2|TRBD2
TGCAGCGTTGGACTAGCGGGGTTAAACACCGGGGAGCTGTTTTTT
CSVGLAGLNTGELFF
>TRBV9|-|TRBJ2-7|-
TGTGCCAGCAGCTGGGAGTCCTTCTCCTACGAGCAGTACTTC
CASSWESFSYEQYF
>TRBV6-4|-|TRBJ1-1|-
TGTGCCAGCAGTGAATCGCAGGGAGGCACTGAAGCTTTCTTT
CASSESQGGTEAFF
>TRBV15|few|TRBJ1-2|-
TGTGCCACCAGCAGTGCCCGTGGGGCGAGTGGCTACACCTTC
CATSSARGASGYTF
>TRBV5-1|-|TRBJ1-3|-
TGCGCCAGCAGCGTTACAAACTCTGGAAACACCATATATTTT
CASSVTNSGNTIYF
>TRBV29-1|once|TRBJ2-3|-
TGCAGCGTTGAAGCCCGCCTGACGGGCACAGATACGCAGTATTTT
CSVEARLTGTDTQYF
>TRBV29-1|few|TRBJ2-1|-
TGCAGCGTTGTTCTAGCCATAGATGAGCAGTTCTTC
CSVVLAIDEQFF
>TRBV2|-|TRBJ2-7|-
TGTGCCAGCCGATCCCGGCCGAGCTCCTACGAGCAGTACTTC
CASRSRPSSYEQYF
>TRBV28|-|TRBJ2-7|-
TGTGCCAGCAGTTCCCCCCGAACTGGGGACGAGCAGTACTTC
CASSSPRTGDEQYF
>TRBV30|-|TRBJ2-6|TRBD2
TGTGCCTGGAGCGTCCGGGGGGCTGGGGCCAACGTCCTGACTTTC
CAWSVRGAGANVLTF
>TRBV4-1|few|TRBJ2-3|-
TGCGCCAGCAGCCAACCATGGGCCACAGATACGCAGTATTTT
CASSQPWATDTQYF
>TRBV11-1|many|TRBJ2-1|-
TGTGCCAGCAGCTTCATGGAGGGGATCTTCTACAATGAGCAGTTCTTC
CASSFMEGIFYNEQFF
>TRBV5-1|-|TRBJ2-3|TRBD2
TGCGCCAGCAGCTTAACTAGCGGGAGCACAGATACGCAGTATTTT
CASSLTSGSTDTQYF